This TCR beta chain is drawn from a study of T cell responses to AZD1222 COVID-19 vaccine. Study results and caveats: There were vaccine-associated CD4 TCRs across spike, dominant at 160-218 and 743-854. Per reports, nearly half of all spike-specific TCRs target regions that are unmutated in variants. The donor cohort was predominantly white British with a female majority, and clonal diversity may have been underestimated.

Pooled samples include second doses given at about 4 or 12 weeks. As regards this clone: Antigen specificity is unknown.

The length of the CDR3 is 13 residues. V was shortened by 5 bases and J by 1 base, with 9 bases between the two germline ends. Germline V gene sequence: CDR1 SGHVS, CDR2 FQNEAQ. Sequencing used immunoSEQ multiplex PCR; TCRdb keeps in-frame clones, though not all of them. Among about 270,000 clones, about 94% were seen once, and the ten largest hold less than 0.65%. The specimen was peripheral blood, collected 28 days after the second AZD1222 dose. The chain employs TRBV7-8 and TRBJ2-7, with no clear D. This sequence was found in an adult who received the AZD1222 COVID-19 vaccine. The CDR3 sequence: CASSPRLSYEQYF. The CDR3 nucleotides read TGTGCCAGCAGCCCCAGGTTATCCTACGAGCAGTACTTC. Combining the CDR3 with reference TRBV7-8 and TRBJ2-7 gives the whole variable domain GAGVSQSPRYKVAKRGQDVALRCDPISGHVSLFWYQQALGQGPEFLTYFQNEAQLDKSGLPSDRFFAERPEGSVSTLKIQRTQQEDSAVYLCASSPRLSYEQYFGPGTRLTVT.